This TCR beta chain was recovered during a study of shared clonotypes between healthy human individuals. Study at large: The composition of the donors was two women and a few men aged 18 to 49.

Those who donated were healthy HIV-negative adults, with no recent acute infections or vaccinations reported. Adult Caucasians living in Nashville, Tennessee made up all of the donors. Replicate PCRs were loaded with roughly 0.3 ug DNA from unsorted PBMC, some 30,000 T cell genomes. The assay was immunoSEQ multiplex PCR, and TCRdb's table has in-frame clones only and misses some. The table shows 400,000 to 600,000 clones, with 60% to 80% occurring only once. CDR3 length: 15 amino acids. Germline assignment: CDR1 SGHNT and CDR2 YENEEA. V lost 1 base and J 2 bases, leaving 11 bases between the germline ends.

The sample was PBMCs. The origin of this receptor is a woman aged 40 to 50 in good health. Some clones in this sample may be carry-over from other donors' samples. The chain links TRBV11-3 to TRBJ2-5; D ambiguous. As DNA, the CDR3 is TGTGCCAGCAGCTTAGGCTCCGAGTTACAAGAGACCCAGTACTTC. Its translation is CASSLGSELQETQYF.